The 21 T cell receptor beta chains given below trace back to one sample, sequenced in a study of PD-1 blockade in classical Hodgkin lymphoma. Every patient was affected by relapse after autologous stem cell transplantation, while exposure to brentuximab vedotin was not uniform. Sequenced by immunoSEQ multiplex PCR; TCRdb stores in-frame clones only, minus some. The sample holds approximately 89,000 clones, approximately 80% seen once. Sample: peripheral blood mononuclear cells (PBMCs), taken at baseline. The receptors here all came from a human donor with classical Hodgkin lymphoma.

The rearrangement uses TRBV4-1 and TRBJ1-5, with D possibly TRBD1 on 6 matching bases. The CDR3 extends over 16 amino acids. With 0 bases removed from V and 6 bases from J, the gap between germline ends came to 15 bases. Germline CDR1 is MGHRA and CDR2 is YSYEKL. The CDR3 region is CASSQDPGAETQPQHF. CDR3 nucleotides: TGCGCCAGCAGCCAAGACCCGGGGGCCGAGACTCAGCCCCAGCATTTT.

The chain has TRBV6-1 and TRBJ2-5; D is uncertain. The CDR3 length is 13 residues. The germline gives CDR1 MNHNS, CDR2 SASEGT. V was trimmed by 6 bases and J by 4 bases, leaving 12 bases between them. The CDR3 DNA follows: TGTGCCAGCAGCGCCCTCTTAGGAGAGACCCAGTACTTC. It codes for CASSALLGETQYF.

The sample holds a few counts of this clone. The identical CDR3 is also encoded by other nucleotide sequences in the sample. The chain recombines TRBV15 with TRBJ1-5; D unclear. The CDR3 has 14 residues. Looked up from germline, CDR1 is LNHNV and CDR2 is YYDKDF (reference sequence). Trimming took 5 bases from V and 9 from J, leaving 17 bases between them. CDR3 region: CATSERQRVLPQHF. The CDR3 bases are TGTGCCACCAGCGAGAGACAAAGGGTTTTGCCCCAGCATTTT. The full variable domain, its missing parts supplied by reference TRBV15 and TRBJ1-5, is DAMVIQNPRYQVTQFGKPVTLSCSQTLNHNVMYWYQQKSSQAPKLLFHYYDKDFNNEADTPDNFQSRRPNTSFCFLDIRSPGLGDTAMYLCATSERQRVLPQHFGDGTRLSIL.

The V gene is TRBV10-3, the J gene TRBJ1-2, with TRBD1 matching 9 bases. Germline V lookup: CDR1 ENHRY, CDR2 SYGVKD. CDR3 length: 15 residues. Trimming removed 2 bases from V and 8 bases from J; junction bases left unmatched: 9. DNA for the CDR3: TGTGCCATCAGTGAGCCCGGGACAGGGATACAAGGCTACACCTTC. This codes for CAISEPGTGIQGYTF.

The CDR3 spells CASSLDRSAKTGGTQYF. The CDR3 nucleotides read TGTGCCAGCAGCCTGGATAGGTCAGCCAAGACCGGGGGTACGCAGTATTTT. The rearrangement uses TRBV7-2 and TRBJ2-3; maybe TRBD2 (6 bases). The CDR3 contains 17 residues. The V end was cut by 5 bases, the J end by 8 bases, with 26 bases between. Per germline, CDR1 SGHTA and CDR2 FQGNSA.

J is TRBJ2-7 and V is TRBV7-2; TRBD2 matches 10 bases. The CDR3 contains 15 residues. V lost 5 bases to trimming and J lost 0 bases; unmatched junction nucleotides: 4. Germline V CDR1 and CDR2: SGHTA, FQGNSA. The CDR3: CASSTSGVSSYEQYF. The DNA for the CDR3 is TGTGCCAGCAGCACTAGCGGGGTGAGCTCCTACGAGCAGTACTTC. The full variable domain, with the rest looked up from reference TRBV7-2 and TRBJ2-7, is GAGVSQSPSNKVTEKGKDVELRCDPISGHTALYWYRQSLGQGLEFLIYFQGNSAPDKSGLPSDRFSAERTGGSVSTLTIQRTQQEDSAVYLCASSTSGVSSYEQYFGPGTRLTVT.

The rearrangement links TRBV7-9 to TRBJ1-2, with unresolved D. V lost 5 bases and J 3 bases, leaving 10 bases between the germline ends. There are 13 residues in the CDR3. Germline values: CDR1 SEHNR, CDR2 FQNEAQ (reference sequence). The DNA of the CDR3 is TGTGCCAGCAGCGTGGATTCTGACTATGGCTACACCTTC. Translated: CASSVDSDYGYTF.

This rearrangement joins TRBV6-7 to TRBJ2-1, with 8 nucleotides matching TRBD2. TRBV6-7 is labeled an ORF, and its function is uncertain. This CDR3 region has 14 residues. J was trimmed by 13 bases and V by 0 bases; bases with no gene match: 8. The CDR3 spells CASSYSLGGGHQFF. Written as DNA, the CDR3 is TGTGCCAGCAGTTACTCGCTCGGGGGGGGCCATCAGTTCTTC.

This chain connects TRBV5-1 to TRBJ2-5; maybe TRBD2 (6 bases). Trimming removed 3 bases from V and 2 bases from J, with 14 bases in between. Germline assignment: CDR1 SGHRS and CDR2 YFSETQ. The CDR3 covers 15 residues. Written as DNA, the CDR3 is TGCGCCAGCAGCTCCACCTTTGGGAGGCAAGAGACCCAGTACTTC. Its protein product is CASSSTFGRQETQYF.

The gene calls are TRBV5-1 and TRBJ2-1; D not resolved. V lost 7 bases and J 6 bases, leaving 8 bases between the germline ends. The CDR3 has 11 amino acids. Germline V gene data show CDR1 as SGHRS and CDR2 as YFSETQ. The CDR3 spells CASASGNEQFF. The CDR3 DNA follows: TGCGCCAGCGCTAGTGGCAATGAGCAGTTCTTC.

The genes are TRBV6-5 and TRBJ1-4; possibly TRBD1 for D (5 bases). Per the germline V gene, CDR1 is MNHEY and CDR2 is SVGAGI. Trimming took off 4 bases at V and 14 bases at J, with 23 bases between the two ends. The CDR3 covers 15 residues. CDR3 sequence: CASSSPGRLRGNLFF. CDR3 bases: TGTGCCAGCAGTTCGCCGGGACGTCTTAGGGGAAACCTGTTTTTT.

The chain is built from TRBV6-5 and TRBJ2-7; 11 bases are a match to TRBD2. Germline V CDR1 and CDR2: MNHEY, SVGAGI. This CDR3 contains 16 residues. J was trimmed by 3 bases and V by 4 bases; bases with no gene match: 8. The CDR3: CASSSRLGTSGYEQYF. The CDR3 DNA reads TGTGCCAGCAGTTCACGCCTCGGGACTAGCGGCTACGAGCAGTACTTC.

This clone occurred once. This sequence joins TRBV7-2 and TRBJ2-7, with 8 bases lining up with TRBD2. This CDR3 contains 17 residues. The J segment lost 1 base and the V segment lost 1 base, leaving 9 bases of the junction unmatched. Germline loops: CDR1 SGHTA, CDR2 FQGNSA. CDR3 region: CASSLVGSLAESYEQYF. For the CDR3, the DNA is TGTGCCAGCAGCTTAGTAGGGTCACTAGCGGAATCCTACGAGCAGTACTTC. Combining the CDR3 with reference TRBV7-2 and TRBJ2-7 gives the whole variable domain GAGVSQSPSNKVTEKGKDVELRCDPISGHTALYWYRQSLGQGLEFLIYFQGNSAPDKSGLPSDRFSAERTGGSVSTLTIQRTQQEDSAVYLCASSLVGSLAESYEQYFGPGTRLTVT.

This clone was seen once. V gene TRBV19 combines with J gene TRBJ2-2; the D gene is possibly TRBD2 (5 bases). This CDR3 region has 20 residues. With 7 bases removed from V and 0 bases from J, the gap between germline ends came to 27 bases. Germline CDR1 is LNHDA and CDR2 is SQIVND (reference sequence). The CDR3 here is CASTGMVGRRPPANTGELFF. The CDR3 DNA reads as TGTGCCAGTACCGGGATGGTGGGTCGAAGACCACCCGCGAACACCGGGGAGCTGTTTTTT.

V usage is TRBV19 and J usage is TRBJ1-1; TRBD1 might be the D (6 bases). Germline V lookup: CDR1 LNHDA, CDR2 SQIVND (reference sequence). The germline V and J ends were trimmed by 6 bases and 2 bases, with 13 bases remaining between them. CDR3 size: 14 residues. The CDR3 sequence: CASRPNRVNTEAFF. DNA for the CDR3: TGTGCCAGTAGACCCAACAGGGTAAACACTGAAGCTTTCTTT.

This clone was detected a few times. The chain carries TRBV11-2 and TRBJ2-7; 8 bases are a match to TRBD2. Trimming removed 0 bases from V and 1 base from J; junction bases left unmatched: 5. CDR3 length: 16 amino acids. Germline V gives CDR1 SGHAT, CDR2 FQNNGV. The CDR3 reads CASSLDKRESSYEQYF. The CDR3 DNA reads as TGTGCCAGCAGCTTAGACAAGCGGGAGTCATCCTACGAGCAGTACTTC.

This chain joins TRBV30 and TRBJ1-3; a possible D gene is TRBD1 (5 bases). Germline V gene lookup returns CDR1 GTSNPN and CDR2 SVGIG (reference sequence). The CDR3 length is 13 residues. V shed 0 bases and J shed 7 bases, with 10 bases lying between them. CDR3 DNA: TGTGCCTGGAGTGTACAAGGGGACAACACCATATATTTT. It translates to CAWSVQGDNTIYF.

V is TRBV18 and J is TRBJ2-3, with 10 bases that match TRBD2. V shed 3 bases, J shed 1 base, and the junction held 1 base outside the gene matches. CDR3 length: 15 residues. The germline V gene has CDR1 KGHSH and CDR2 LQKENI. The CDR3 spells CASSPGTSGTDTQYF. CDR3 DNA: TGTGCCAGCTCACCTGGGACTAGCGGCACAGATACGCAGTATTTT.

This clone has ten or more counts. The V gene is TRBV5-1, the J gene TRBJ2-1; 11 bases agree with TRBD2. Per the germline V gene, CDR1 is SGHRS and CDR2 is YFSETQ. This CDR3 is 17 amino acids long. Trimming cost V 3 bases and J 4 bases; bases outside gene matches: 9. The CDR3 DNA reads TGCGCCAGCAGCTGGCCGGGACTAGCGGAGAAGTACAATGAGCAGTTCTTC. Translating it yields CASSWPGLAEKYNEQFF.

The V call is TRBV25-1, the J call TRBJ2-7; TRBD2 matches 10 bases. Germline V CDR1 and CDR2: MGHDK, SYGVNS. The CDR3 runs to 14 residues. V was pared by 3 bases and J by 3 bases, with 2 bases of the junction left unmatched. CDR3 amino acids: CASSDPSGSYEQYF. CDR3 sequence (DNA): TGTGCCAGCAGTGACCCTAGCGGGAGCTACGAGCAGTACTTC.

This chain uses TRBV4-2 with TRBJ2-3, with TRBD2 identical over 10 bases. Per the germline V gene, CDR1 is LGHNA and CDR2 is YNFKEQ. This CDR3 contains 18 residues. Trimming cost V 3 bases and J 4 bases; bases outside gene matches: 13. The CDR3 reads CASSQGTSASVGADTQYF. The CDR3 nucleotides are TGTGCCAGCAGCCAGGGGACTAGCGCTTCCGTCGGGGCAGATACGCAGTATTTT.